This paragraph reports one T cell receptor beta chain. This specimen comes from a study of TIL therapy for anti-PD-1-resistant metastatic lung cancer. The time point is: pre-treatment sample, taken before nivolumab and TIL therapy. Sequencing used immunoSEQ v3. The table came from immunoSEQ multiplex PCR; TCRdb's copy has only in-frame clones and leaves some out. Of approximately 50,000 clones in the sample, 79% were seen once. The germline CDR1 and CDR2 sequences are MNHEY and SVGAGI. The V segment lost 2 bases and the J segment 6 bases; nucleotides outside the gene matches: 7. The CDR3 runs 15 residues.

The chain has TRBV6-5 and TRBJ2-7; 10 bases are shared with TRBD2. The sample in question was blood, obtained at baseline. The receptor comes from a man in his 70s with non-small cell lung cancer. Here the CDR3 DNA reads TGTGCCAGCAGTTACATGTTAGCGGGAGGTCCCGAGCAGTACTTC. It translates to CASSYMLAGGPEQYF.